This T cell receptor beta chain is from a study of CD8 T cells in Susac syndrome (dated by TCRdb to between 2018 and 2020). As for the study more broadly: The study used repertoire sequencing to test whether antigen drove CD8+ T cell activation and differentiation in Susac syndrome. CD8+ T cell repertoire clonality was compared between about a dozen healthy donors, approximately 14 Susac syndrome patients and fewer than 19 multiple sclerosis patients. Beyond this particular receptor, the publication reports: The study acknowledged that relatively few individuals were included in the TCR sequencing and HLA analysis.

RNA was extracted using the RNeasy kit, and about 0.5 to 1 ug of the RNA was reverse transcribed with random hexamers. The immunoSEQ multiplex PCR assay, which covers 54 Vbeta and 13 Jbeta segments, was used to amplify TCR beta CDR3 regions. To correct PCR amplification bias, a synthetic template baseline was used for both primer optimization and computational correction. In the authors' own workflow: Reads were assigned to V, D and J genes according to IMGT and analyzed in immunoSEQ Analyzer, with only productive sequences retained. To calculate clonality, Shannon entropy was normalized by log2 of the number of productive unique sequences and then subtracted from one. Public and private clones were assessed among the 100 most prevalent clones of each patient and control. Susac-specific clones were defined as absent from healthy and MS cohorts, 850 to 1,300 published viral clones and other ImmuneACCESS disease sequences. Through fastp at Q25 and MiXCR, TCRdb rebuilt clones from the public reads, retaining in-frame beta chains. For every CDR3 protein sequence, its rows merge into one entry that carries the most common genes and DNA. These V and J calls derive from TCRdb rather than the authors' analysis. In all, the sample holds around 270,000 distinct CDR3 sequences, and around 89% of those were seen once. Jointly, the top ten make up around 0.18% of the sample.

With respect to this clonotype: It lacks a known antigen. No base qualities exist here, and no much larger clone lies one base off it.

Peripheral blood CD8+ and CD4+ T cells from healthy donors, Susac syndrome patients and multiple sclerosis patients were profiled using high-throughput TCR beta sequencing. Multiple sclerosis controls were treatment-naive patients with stable or active relapsing-remitting disease fulfilling revised McDonald criteria. Bulk CD8+ and CD4+ T cells were purified by magnetic negative isolation, while CD8+ TEMRA cells were enriched using FACS. Blood was drawn into EDTA tubes, processed within 24 hours, and PBMCs were isolated by density gradient centrifugation. PBMCs intended for TCR sequencing were frozen in liquid nitrogen and were later thawed in a 37 degrees C water bath. The sorted or isolated CD4+, CD8+ and CD8+ TEMRA cells had a purity of 90% or higher. CDR3 length: 14 amino acids, cysteine to phenylalanine. This entry keeps only the CDR3 DNA: 42 bases, framed from base 1. From the germline V gene, CDR1 is MDHEN and CDR2 is SYDVKM. V and J are truncated by 6 bases and 9 bases respectively, leaving an intervening sequence of 17 bases.

This TCR was recovered from a human donor with multiple sclerosis. The receptor chain draws on TRBV28 and TRBJ2-2, with a weak D call of TRBD1 (6 bases match). The sequencing input was CD8+ T cells from PBMCs. The CDR3 here reads CASSPPGQSWELFF. Read as DNA, the sequence is TGTGCCAGCAGCCCACCCGGACAGTCTTGGGAGCTGTTTTTT.